Sequencing of this T cell receptor beta chain was carried out in a study of cytomegalovirus exposure and HLA in healthy donors. With 2 bases removed from V and 0 bases from J, the gap between germline ends came to 11 bases. The length of the CDR3 is 16 residues. Germline V gene data show CDR1 as MNHEY and CDR2 as SVGAGI. Researchers ran the PCR with 60 Vbeta and 13 Jbeta primers. This table comes from immunoSEQ multiplex PCR, and its TCRdb copy is limited to in-frame clones, with some not included. The data contain about 120,000 clones, over 75% of them singletons. Sequencing was performed on PBMCs. This TCR came from a man aged 18 to 30 in good health and CMV-seropositive. This chain connects TRBV6-5 to TRBJ1-3; D may be TRBD1 (5 bases). CDR3 loop: CASSYAKQVSGNTIYF. The CDR3 DNA sequence: TGTGCCAGCAGTTACGCCAAACAGGTCTCTGGAAACACCATATATTTT.